The clone carrying this T cell receptor (beta chain) was seen a single time. The PCR used 60 Vbeta and 13 Jbeta primers. TCRdb's copy holds only in-frame clones and misses some; the assay was immunoSEQ multiplex PCR. Found here are around 280,000 clones, 80% to 90% of them singletons; the top ten hold 2% to 3%. This sample stems from a study of cytomegalovirus exposure and HLA in healthy donors. The length of the CDR3 is 15 residues. The germline gives CDR1 SGHTA, CDR2 FQGTGA. V was cut by 1 base and J by 3 bases, with 12 bases left in between. The sequence was obtained from a woman aged 18-29 years in good health and CMV-seronegative. Sequencing was performed on PBMCs. V usage is TRBV7-3 and J usage is TRBJ1-2, with a possible D match to TRBD1 (6 bases). CDR3 region: CASSLIPGAHYGYTF. Written as DNA, the CDR3 is TGTGCCAGCAGCTTAATACCAGGGGCGCACTATGGCTACACCTTC.